Listed below are T cell receptor beta chains from one sample, sequenced in a study of response to subunit inactivated influenza vaccine. TCRdb analysed the RT-PCR reads with MiXCR anew, one entry per CDR3 protein. The sample has more than 600,000 distinct CDR3 sequences, around a sixth seen once. This specimen was PBMCs from blood, taken 4 to 6 days after vaccination. All receptors come from a man aged 45-65 years who received an inactivated influenza vaccine. The CDR3 runs from the conserved cysteine through the conserved F or W. Each record gives: clone size, D gene, J gene, V gene, CDR3 protein, CDR3 DNA. A D gene is named only where the DNA matches it firmly. The size of a clone is reported for some rows only, either as once, few or many, or as a class for expanded clones.

few TRBD1 TRBJ1-1 TRBV20-1 CSAVDRQYEAFF TGCAGTGCTGTGGACAGGCAATATGAAGCTTTCTTT
few TRBD1 TRBJ1-5 TRBV30 CAWTRQGGNQPQHF TGTGCCTGGACCCGACAGGGGGGGAATCAGCCCCAGCATTTT
- - TRBJ2-2 TRBV29-1 CSVRQTVAGELFF TGCAGCGTAAGACAGACCGTTGCCGGGGAGCTGTTTTTT
few - TRBJ1-2 TRBV29-1 CSVDSWAGVKANYGYTF TGCAGCGTTGACTCTTGGGCAGGGGTCAAAGCTAACTATGGCTACACCTTC
- - TRBJ1-2 TRBV20-1 CSVPGMGGYTF TGCAGTGTTCCGGGTATGGGGGGCTACACCTTC
- - TRBJ2-1 TRBV20-1 CSARWGGAYNEQFF TGCAGTGCTCGTTGGGGGGGGGCTTACAATGAGCAGTTCTTC
- TRBD1 TRBJ1-4 TRBV6-5 CASSHRGYNEKLFF TGTGCCAGCAGTCACAGGGGCTATAATGAAAAACTGTTTTTT
- TRBD2 TRBJ2-1 TRBV7-6 CASSQSGVSSYNEQFF TGTGCCAGCAGTCAAAGCGGGGTGAGCTCCTACAATGAGCAGTTCTTC
many - TRBJ1-6 TRBV3-1 CASSQDLPGFNSPLHF TGTGCCAGCAGCCAAGATCTTCCGGGGTTTAATTCACCCCTCCACTTT
few TRBD2 TRBJ2-2 TRBV10-3 CAISSSGSTGELFF TGTGCCATCAGTTCGAGCGGGAGCACCGGGGAGCTGTTTTTT
- - TRBJ2-1 TRBV7-2 CASSEVTRAGGEQFF TGTGCCAGCAGCGAAGTTACTAGGGCCGGCGGTGAGCAGTTCTTC
- TRBD1 TRBJ2-1 TRBV5-1 CASSLAGTGTYNEQFF TGCGCCAGCAGCTTGGCCGGGACAGGGACCTACAATGAGCAGTTCTTC
- - TRBJ1-1 TRBV6-6 CASSFRGAPEAFF TGTGCCAGCAGTTTTAGGGGGGCCCCTGAAGCTTTCTTT
- TRBD1 TRBJ1-1 TRBV12-3/TRBV12-4 CASSLPPTGEAFF TGTGCCAGCAGTCTTCCCCCGACAGGGGAAGCTTTCTTT
- - TRBJ1-2 TRBV7-2 CASSLVGRVGGYTF TGTGCCAGCAGCTTAGTGGGCAGGGTGGGCGGCTACACCTTC
many - TRBJ1-1 TRBV10-3 CAISEGQEVTEAFF TGTGCCATCAGTGAAGGCCAGGAAGTAACTGAAGCTTTCTTT
- TRBD2 TRBJ2-7 TRBV5-1 CASSLVPSGGPTYEQYF TGCGCCAGCAGCTTGGTACCTAGCGGGGGGCCAACCTACGAGCAGTACTTC
once - TRBJ1-5 TRBV18 CASSVLPPGDQPQHF TGTGCCAGCTCAGTTCTCCCCCCGGGGGATCAGCCCCAGCATTTT
- - TRBJ1-2 TRBV4-1 CASSQVGGSQGYTF TGCGCCAGCAGCCAAGTGGGGGGAAGTCAAGGCTACACCTTC
few - TRBJ1-2 TRBV7-9 CASSFGAWPDGYTF TGTGCCAGCAGCTTCGGGGCGTGGCCGGATGGCTACACCTTC
few TRBD1 TRBJ1-3 TRBV20-1 CSALSDRRSTIYF TGCAGTGCTTTATCGGACAGGCGCTCCACCATATATTTT
- TRBD1 TRBJ1-5 TRBV20-1 CSASGTGGFQPQHF TGCAGTGCCTCAGGGACAGGGGGCTTTCAGCCCCAGCATTTT
few - TRBJ2-2 TRBV12-3/TRBV12-4 CASSQGGPNTGELFF TGTGCCAGCAGCCAGGGGGGCCCAAACACCGGGGAGCTGTTTTTT
- TRBD2 TRBJ2-5 TRBV20-1 CSALHLGGLARGRETQYF TGCAGTGCCCTCCATCTGGGGGGACTAGCTCGAGGTAGAGAGACCCAGTACTTC
- - TRBJ2-1 TRBV18 CASSPPLDYNEQFF TGTGCCAGCTCACCACCGTTGGATTACAATGAGCAGTTCTTC
- TRBD2 TRBJ2-1 TRBV24-1 CATSDILAGDNEQFF TGTGCCACCAGTGATATACTAGCGGGAGACAATGAGCAGTTCTTC
- TRBD1 TRBJ1-1 TRBV5-1 CASSLVGTENTEAFF TGCGCCAGCAGCTTGGTTGGGACAGAGAACACTGAAGCTTTCTTT
few - TRBJ2-5 TRBV7-2 CASSLFPGVQETQYF TGTGCCAGCAGCTTATTCCCGGGGGTCCAAGAGACCCAGTACTTC
- - TRBJ2-5 TRBV6-5 CASSYDERGKETQYF TGTGCCAGCAGTTACGATGAGCGAGGGAAAGAGACCCAGTACTTC
once - TRBJ2-1 TRBV6-2/TRBV6-3 CASSYSSGTLYNEQFF TGTGCCAGCAGTTACTCATCCGGGACACTATACAATGAGCAGTTCTTC
few TRBD1 TRBJ1-6 TRBV20-1 CSARDSGGNSPLHF TGCAGTGCTAGAGACTCAGGGGGCAATTCACCCCTCCACTTT
- - TRBJ2-1 TRBV5-6 CASCWGPLNEQFF TGTGCCAGCTGCTGGGGACCTCTCAATGAGCAGTTCTTC
- - TRBJ1-2 TRBV5-1 CASSSIQGDGGYTF TGCGCCAGCAGCTCCATACAGGGTGACGGCGGCTACACCTTC
few - TRBJ1-2 TRBV29-1 CSVVGSPPGGYTF TGCAGCGTTGTCGGCAGTCCTCCGGGTGGCTACACCTTC
few - TRBJ1-3 TRBV7-2 CASSGTAGGNTIYF TGTGCCAGCAGTGGGACGGCAGGGGGAAACACCATATATTTT
- TRBD1 TRBJ1-2 TRBV3-1 CASSPPPGTGAGYTF TGTGCCAGCAGCCCACCACCCGGGACAGGGGCAGGCTACACCTTC
many TRBD1 TRBJ2-7 TRBV12-3/TRBV12-4 CASSLRQGAREQYF TGTGCCAGCAGTTTACGCCAGGGGGCACGAGAGCAGTACTTC
- TRBD1 TRBJ1-1 TRBV5-1 CASSPRTGGPMNTEAFF TGCGCCAGCAGCCCCCGGACAGGCGGACCGATGAACACTGAAGCTTTCTTT
many - TRBJ1-2 TRBV7-2 CASSLEAITNYGYTF TGTGCCAGCAGCTTAGAGGCCATCACTAACTATGGCTACACCTTC